Reported below is one T cell receptor (beta chain). Participants had their cohort set by participant-reported clinical history. V was clipped by 5 bases and J by 1 base, with 14 bases between them. This CDR3 is built from 15 residues. The germline V gene encodes CDR1 MNHEY and CDR2 SVGAGI. The sample originates from a study of blood T cell repertoires in COVID-19. The protocol was immunoSEQ multiplex PCR, while the TCRdb copy is restricted to in-frame clones and leaves out a portion. The sample shows roughly 200,000 clones, around 84% of them seen only once. This clonotype was sampled from a woman younger than 45 who had been exposed to COVID-19. This chain uses TRBV6-5 with TRBJ1-1; D unresolved. Sequences were obtained from PBMCs or T cells enriched from blood (not recorded which). Written as DNA, the CDR3 is TGTGCCAGCAGTCCATCCTTTCGGGAGAACACTGAAGCTTTCTTT. Translating it yields CASSPSFRENTEAFF.